This entry lists 22 T cell receptor beta chains sequenced from one sample in a study of spatial heterogeneity in lung cancer. TCRdb re-called the 5' RACE reads with MiXCR, one entry per CDR3 protein. The sample lists about 15,000 distinct CDR3 sequences; just over 3.5% were seen once. The time point here: sample taken at primary tumor resection. The specimen comprised normal lung tissue next to the tumor, sampled at surgery. These TCRs come from a male donor with early-stage non-small cell lung cancer.

This clonotype has a count of ten or more. As an off-target read in a library built for alpha chains, this beta chain has a frequency of little significance. The chain is built from TRBV20-1 and TRBJ2-1; D uncertain. The ends were cut back, 0 bases at V and 8 bases at J, with 8 bases in the middle. Germline V gives CDR1 DFQATT, CDR2 SNEGSKA (reference sequence). This CDR3 spans 12 amino acids. The CDR3 loop reads CSARDVPYEQFF. The CDR3 bases are TGCAGTGCTAGAGATGTCCCCTATGAGCAGTTCTTC.

This clonotype was found many times. Since the library was made to target alpha chains, this beta chain is a stray read and its abundance is not meaningful. J is TRBJ1-4 and V is TRBV7-8; 7 nucleotides match TRBD1. The junction had 0 bases not matched to a gene; V was cut back by 0 bases and J by 2 bases. Germline CDR1 is SGHVS and CDR2 is FQNEAQ. The length of the CDR3 is 15 residues. CDR3 DNA: TGTGCCAGCAGCTTAGCAGGGGGCACTAATGAAAAACTGTTTTTT. Protein product: CASSLAGGTNEKLFF.

Many counts were recorded for this clonotype. The library was built for alpha chains, so this beta chain is an off-target read and its size means little. The gene calls are TRBV19 and TRBJ2-5; 12 bases map to TRBD2. The CDR3 extends over 16 amino acids. Trimming cost V 2 bases and J 5 bases; bases outside gene matches: 6. Per the germline V gene, CDR1 is LNHDA and CDR2 is SQIVND (reference sequence). The CDR3 here is CASSITSGRIRETQYF. As DNA, the CDR3 is TGTGCCAGTAGTATAACTAGCGGGAGGATCCGGGAGACCCAGTACTTC.

In its sample, this clonotype was seen many times. Since it is a stray read in a library aimed at alpha chains, this beta chain has a size that is not meaningful. The rearrangement joins TRBV20-1 to TRBJ2-7; maybe TRBD1 (6 bases). Deletions cut 0 bases from V and 7 bases from J, with 13 bases between. CDR3 length equals 13 residues. Germline-derived CDR1 and CDR2 are DFQATT and SNEGSKA (reference sequence). DNA for the CDR3: TGCAGTGCTAGAGATAGTACAGGGAGTGAGCAGTACTTC. It codes for CSARDSTGSEQYF.

This clonotype was counted ten times or more. As an off-target read in a library built for alpha chains, this beta chain has a frequency of little significance. The gene calls are TRBV20-1 and TRBJ2-3; D is possibly TRBD2 (6 bases). With 6 bases removed from V and 6 bases from J, the gap between germline ends came to 16 bases. CDR3 length: 13 amino acids. Germline V gene lookup returns CDR1 DFQATT and CDR2 SNEGSKA (reference sequence). The CDR3 is CSAGGSPGDTQYF. The CDR3 DNA reads TGCAGTGCCGGAGGGAGCCCGGGGGATACGCAGTATTTT.

This clonotype was seen at least ten times. This beta chain is a stray sequence in a library constructed for alpha chains; its clone size is not meaningful. The J gene is TRBJ2-7, the V gene TRBV2, with unresolved D. The length of the CDR3 is 11 residues. Trimming cost V 0 bases and J 5 bases, with 2 bases left between them. Germline values: CDR1 SNHLY, CDR2 FYNNEI. The CDR3 nucleotides read TGTGCCAGCAGTGAAGCCCACGAGCAGTACTTC. Translation: CASSEAHEQYF.

This clonotype was detected ten times or more. As an off-target read in a library built for alpha chains, this beta chain has a frequency of little significance. The chain links TRBV5-5 to TRBJ1-2, with D perhaps TRBD1 (5 bases). V shed 2 bases and J shed 1 base, with 12 bases lying between them. The CDR3 loop spans 15 amino acids. Germline V gives CDR1 SGHKS, CDR2 YYEKEE (reference sequence). CDR3 region: CASSLYLDSNYGYTF. CDR3 nucleotide sequence: TGTGCCAGCAGCTTATACCTCGACAGTAACTATGGCTACACCTTC.

This clonotype was recorded at least ten times. For a library built for alpha chains, this beta chain is a stray read; little rests on its size. This sequence joins TRBV10-2 and TRBJ2-3, with D perhaps TRBD1 or TRBD2 (5 bases each). The CDR3 totals 11 residues. CDR1 WSHSY and CDR2 SAAADI come from the germline V gene. Trimming took 6 bases from V and 6 from J, leaving 7 bases between them. In DNA form, the CDR3 reads TGCGCCAGCAGCAGGGAGGATACGCAGTATTTT. This codes for CASSREDTQYF.

This clonotype was detected ten times or more. Little can be read into the size of this beta chain, an off-target read in a library designed for alpha chains. V is TRBV6-6 and J is TRBJ2-1, with D unresolved. V lost 3 bases, J lost 0 bases, and 6 bases lay in between. The CDR3 totals 14 residues. The germline V gene has CDR1 MNHNY and CDR2 SVGAGI (reference sequence). The CDR3 loop is CASSYLSSYNEQFF. For the CDR3, the DNA is TGTGCCAGCAGTTATTTGAGCTCCTACAATGAGCAGTTCTTC.

By share of the sample, this clonotype is medium-sized (0.01 to 0.1%). Because this beta chain is a stray read in a library intended to capture alpha chains, its abundance should not be given much weight. As DNA, the CDR3 is TGCGCCAGCTTTTCCGGTGGGCTAGCGGGGGGAGGAGAGCAGTTCTTC. The encoded protein is CASFSGGLAGGGEQFF. The chain combines TRBV10-2 with TRBJ2-1, with 11 bases aligning to TRBD2. V lost 8 bases, J lost 10 bases, and 16 bases stayed unmatched. The CDR3 totals 16 residues. CDR1 is WSHSY and CDR2 is SAAADI in the germline V gene.

There are many counts of this clonotype. Little can be read into the size of this beta chain, an off-target read in a library designed for alpha chains. V usage is TRBV20-1 and J usage is TRBJ2-3; the match to TRBD2 covers 13 bases. Trimming cost V 1 base and J 9 bases; bases outside gene matches: 13. The CDR3 length is 17 residues. Per germline, CDR1 DFQATT and CDR2 SNEGSKA (reference sequence). The CDR3, as DNA: TGCAGTGCTAGAGCCGAGCTGGGGACTAGCGGGACGCAGACGCAGTATTTT. Translating gives CSARAELGTSGTQTQYF.

This clonotype was recorded at least ten times. The library was prepared for alpha chains; this beta chain is a stray read, so its frequency means little. The chain carries TRBV4-1 and TRBJ2-5; D is tentatively TRBD1 or TRBD2 (5 bases each). Trimming stripped 5 bases from V and 6 bases from J, with 16 bases between. Germline V gives CDR1 MGHRA, CDR2 YSYEKL. CDR3 length: 14 amino acids. The chain's CDR3 is CASSETTGTQTQYF. The CDR3 DNA is TGCGCCAGCAGCGAAACCACCGGGACGCAGACCCAGTACTTC.

This clonotype counts as medium-sized (0.01 to 0.1%). This beta chain is a stray sequence in a library constructed for alpha chains; its clone size is not meaningful. V gene TRBV4-1 combines with J gene TRBJ2-5; D is perhaps TRBD2 (6 bases). V was clipped by 5 bases and J by 3 bases, with 16 bases between them. Germline-derived CDR1 and CDR2 are MGHRA and YSYEKL. The CDR3 extends over 15 amino acids. The CDR3 DNA sequence: TGCGCCAGCAGCGTCGGGACTCAGAGAAAAGAGACCCAGTACTTC. This encodes CASSVGTQRKETQYF.

Only a few counts were recorded for this clonotype. This beta chain turned up in a library designed for alpha chains; as an off-target read, its abundance says little. The CDR3 nucleotides are TGCAGCGGCCAGGGGACCGGGGAGCTGTTTTTT. Translation: CSGQGTGELFF. The chain is built from TRBV29-1 and TRBJ2-2, with TRBD1 as a possible D gene (6 bases). Germline CDR1 and CDR2: SQVTM and ANQGSEA. Trimming took off 7 bases at V and 5 bases at J, with 8 bases between the two ends. This CDR3 contains 11 residues.

The table lists this clonotype with many counts. Because this beta chain is a stray read in a library intended to capture alpha chains, its abundance should not be given much weight. The chain carries TRBV2 and TRBJ2-5, with TRBD1 as a possible D gene (6 bases). CDR1 is SNHLY and CDR2 is FYNNEI in the germline V gene. The CDR3 length is 14 residues. Trimming took off 5 bases at V and 2 bases at J, with 12 bases between the two ends. This CDR3 reads CASSLYREQETQYF. For the CDR3, the DNA is TGTGCCAGCAGTCTCTACAGGGAGCAAGAGACCCAGTACTTC.

This clonotype was recorded at least ten times. For a library built for alpha chains, this beta chain is a stray read; little rests on its size. The chain uses TRBV4-1 and TRBJ2-5, with D perhaps TRBD1 (6 bases). Trimming took off 0 bases at V and 6 bases at J, with 17 bases between the two ends. Germline loops: CDR1 MGHRA, CDR2 YSYEKL. This CDR3 spans 16 amino acids. This chain's CDR3 is CASSQDSAGAMKTQYF. The CDR3 region has the DNA TGCGCCAGCAGCCAAGATTCTGCAGGGGCGATGAAGACCCAGTACTTC.

This clonotype is labeled as medium-sized. For a library built for alpha chains, this beta chain is a stray read; little rests on its size. The chain has TRBV24-1 and TRBJ1-5, with TRBD1 as a possible D gene (6 bases). The CDR3 totals 22 residues. V was clipped by 12 bases and J by 0 bases, with 38 bases between them. Germline CDR1 and CDR2: KGHDR and SFDVKD. For the CDR3, the DNA is TGTGCCCCCTCCCCTTGCAGGGGACCCGATACCTTCCACCTTTATAGCAATCAGCCCCAGCATTTT. Its protein is CAPSPCRGPDTFHLYSNQPQHF.

In its sample, this clonotype ranks as medium-sized. With the library built for alpha chains, this beta chain is off target and its frequency is not meaningful. This chain links TRBV12-3 or TRBV12-4 with TRBJ1-4; 10 bases line up with TRBD1. V shed 3 bases, J shed 7 bases, and the junction held 5 bases outside the gene matches. The CDR3 sequence is 15 residues long. The CDR3 spells CASSLRRDRGEKLFF. For the CDR3, the DNA is TGTGCCAGCAGTTTGAGAAGGGACAGGGGTGAAAAACTGTTTTTT.

This clonotype occurred many times. This beta chain was picked up by a library intended for alpha chains and is off target, so its count carries little meaning. The rearrangement links TRBV7-9 to TRBJ1-2; 8 bases are a match to TRBD1. The V and J ends lost 2 bases and 2 bases, in that order; junction bases with no gene match: 7. Germline assignment: CDR1 SEHNR and CDR2 FQNEAQ (reference sequence). This CDR3 spans 16 amino acids. The CDR3, as DNA: TGTGCCAGCAGCTTAAGTAGGACAGGGACGAACTATGGCTACACCTTC. The encoded protein is CASSLSRTGTNYGYTF.

In this sample, this clonotype turned up many times. As an off-target read in a library built for alpha chains, this beta chain has a frequency of little significance. The chain employs TRBV13 and TRBJ2-7; 10 bases align to TRBD2. Germline V gene sequence: CDR1 PRHDT, CDR2 FYEKMQ (reference sequence). After removal of 5 bases from V and 4 bases from J, the junction contained 5 bases not matched to a gene. This CDR3 spans 14 amino acids. The CDR3 region is CASSTGLAEYEQYF. CDR3 DNA sequence: TGTGCCAGCAGCACAGGACTAGCGGAGTACGAGCAGTACTTC.

The table lists this clonotype with many counts. For a library built for alpha chains, this beta chain is a stray read; little rests on its size. The V gene is TRBV6-1, the J gene TRBJ2-3; 7 positions agree with TRBD1. Germline assignment: CDR1 MNHNS and CDR2 SASEGT. V dropped 4 bases and J dropped 4; count of bases not matched to a gene: 5. CDR3 size: 14 residues. DNA for the CDR3: TGTGCCAGCAGTGGGACAGGCACTCCAGATACGCAGTATTTT. Encoded protein: CASSGTGTPDTQYF.

In this sample, this clonotype turned up many times. Being off target in a library aimed at alpha chains, this beta chain has a size of little meaning. CDR3 in amino acids: CSVSGTGGAREGGRLYEQYF. In DNA, the CDR3 is TGCAGCGTTTCGGGGACAGGGGGAGCCAGAGAGGGAGGCCGTCTCTACGAGCAGTACTTC. The chain recombines TRBV29-1 with TRBJ2-7; 11 nucleotides line up with TRBD1. With V trimmed by 5 bases and J by 3 bases, 24 bases remained unmatched. Germline lookup yields CDR1 SQVTM and CDR2 ANQGSEA. This CDR3 comprises 20 residues.